A selection of T cell receptor beta chains follows, all from one sample in a study of T cells in Graves' hyperthyroidism and ophthalmopathy. TCRdb used MiXCR to reprocess the multiplex PCR reads, holding one entry per CDR3 protein. The data contain approximately 690,000 distinct CDR3 sequences, roughly 20% of them singletons. Sequenced sample: blood. These receptors all come from a man younger than 40 with Graves' ophthalmopathy. Each CDR3 is given with its conserved first and last residue. Fields, in order: J gene, V gene, clone size, D gene, CDR3 protein, CDR3 DNA. A D gene is named only where the DNA matches it firmly. Part of the rows lack a size; the others show once, few, many or a class for expanded clones.

J: TRBJ2-1; V: TRBV27; size: few; D: -; CDR3: CASSLTKPYNEQFF; DNA: TGTGCCAGCAGCCTGACTAAACCCTACAATGAGCAGTTCTTC
J: TRBJ2-5; V: TRBV5-1; size: once; D: TRBD2; CDR3: CASSLRTSSIETQYF; DNA: TGCGCCAGCAGCCTACGGACTAGTTCGATAGAGACCCAGTACTTC
J: TRBJ2-2; V: TRBV6-6; size: -; D: TRBD2; CDR3: CASSYSTGKGGRDANTGELFF; DNA: TGTGCCAGCAGTTACTCGACAGGGAAAGGCGGGAGGGACGCGAACACCGGGGAGCTGTTTTTT
J: TRBJ2-2; V: TRBV19; size: -; D: -; CDR3: CASTSAGPTTGELFF; DNA: TGTGCCAGTACCAGCGCCGGACCGACCACCGGGGAGCTGTTTTTT
J: TRBJ1-1; V: TRBV13; size: many; D: -; CDR3: CASSPTPGLNTEAFF; DNA: TGTGCCAGCAGCCCTACCCCGGGTTTGAACACTGAAGCTTTCTTT
J: TRBJ1-3; V: TRBV27; size: -; D: -; CDR3: CASSFQGSGNTIYF; DNA: TGTGCCAGCAGTTTTCAGGGGTCTGGAAACACCATATATTTT
J: TRBJ2-3; V: TRBV20-1; size: many; D: -; CDR3: CSASTTRDTQYF; DNA: TGCAGTGCCTCCACGACCCGAGATACGCAGTATTTT
J: TRBJ2-7; V: TRBV12-3/TRBV12-4; size: many; D: TRBD1; CDR3: CASSSTLGTGAYEQYF; DNA: TGTGCCAGCAGCTCCACCCTCGGGACAGGGGCCTACGAGCAGTACTTC
J: TRBJ2-2; V: TRBV24-1; size: few; D: -; CDR3: CATSDGGAILTGELFF; DNA: TGTGCCACCAGTGATGGGGGAGCCATCCTCACCGGGGAGCTGTTTTTT
J: TRBJ1-5; V: TRBV11-3; size: -; D: -; CDR3: CASSLDPVGTAGLSNQPQHF; DNA: TGTGCCAGCAGCTTGGATCCGGTCGGTACAGCTGGCCTTAGCAATCAGCCCCAGCATTTT
J: TRBJ1-2; V: TRBV20-1; size: -; D: -; CDR3: CSARDGPYGYTF; DNA: TGCAGTGCTAGAGACGGGCCCTATGGCTACACCTTC
J: TRBJ2-7; V: TRBV18; size: many; D: -; CDR3: CASSPSVGGSGEQYF; DNA: TGTGCCAGCTCACCATCGGTAGGGGGTAGTGGCGAGCAGTACTTC
J: TRBJ2-1; V: TRBV6-1; size: few; D: TRBD2; CDR3: CASSAPGLAGVDREQFF; DNA: TGTGCCAGCAGTGCTCCGGGACTAGCGGGAGTAGATCGTGAGCAGTTCTTC
J: TRBJ2-5; V: TRBV7-2; size: many; D: TRBD1; CDR3: CASSSRPGQGGQETQYF; DNA: TGTGCCAGCAGCTCCAGACCGGGACAGGGAGGCCAAGAGACCCAGTACTTC
J: TRBJ2-6; V: TRBV19; size: -; D: -; CDR3: CASIDSSGANVLTF; DNA: TGTGCCAGTATCGACAGCTCTGGGGCCAACGTCCTGACTTTC
J: TRBJ2-3; V: TRBV6-2/TRBV6-3; size: few; D: -; CDR3: CASNSQGADTQYF; DNA: TGTGCCAGCAACTCCCAGGGCGCAGATACGCAGTATTTT
J: TRBJ2-7; V: TRBV4-3; size: -; D: TRBD2; CDR3: CASSQDRGSGRAGEQYF; DNA: TGCGCCAGCAGCCAAGATAGGGGAAGCGGGAGGGCCGGCGAGCAGTACTTC
J: TRBJ2-3; V: TRBV5-1; size: many; D: -; CDR3: CASSLAAQATDTQYF; DNA: TGCGCCAGCAGCTTGGCTGCACAGGCCACAGATACGCAGTATTTT
J: TRBJ2-7; V: TRBV7-2; size: many; D: TRBD2; CDR3: CASSLAGSGSYEQYF; DNA: TGTGCCAGCAGCTTAGCAGGTAGCGGGAGCTACGAGCAGTACTTC
J: TRBJ2-7; V: TRBV18; size: -; D: -; CDR3: CASSPPGKEYEQYF; DNA: TGTGCCAGCTCACCACCCGGGAAGGAGTACGAGCAGTACTTC
J: TRBJ1-5; V: TRBV28; size: few; D: -; CDR3: CATTTPSNQPQHF; DNA: TGTGCCACCACGACACCTAGCAATCAGCCCCAGCATTTT
J: TRBJ2-2; V: TRBV29-1; size: -; D: TRBD1; CDR3: CSVGHHRGSTGELFF; DNA: TGCAGCGTTGGGCACCACAGGGGTAGCACCGGGGAGCTGTTTTTT
J: TRBJ2-7; V: TRBV19; size: -; D: TRBD2; CDR3: CASSGLVPPYEQYF; DNA: TGTGCCAGTAGCGGACTAGTCCCCCCCTACGAGCAGTACTTC
J: TRBJ1-2; V: TRBV18; size: many; D: -; CDR3: CASSRNGILKDGYTF; DNA: TGTGCCAGCTCACGCAACGGGATTCTCAAAGATGGCTACACCTTC
J: TRBJ1-1; V: TRBV9; size: few; D: TRBD1; CDR3: CASSPGQGAPMNTEAFF; DNA: TGTGCCAGCAGCCCGGGACAGGGGGCCCCCATGAACACTGAAGCTTTCTTT
J: TRBJ2-1; V: TRBV7-8; size: -; D: TRBD1; CDR3: CATIFGAYRGRNEQFF; DNA: TGTGCCACCATCTTCGGGGCTTACAGGGGTCGTAATGAGCAGTTCTTC
J: TRBJ2-1; V: TRBV12-3/TRBV12-4; size: -; D: -; CDR3: CASRPGAFYNEQFF; DNA: TGTGCCAGCAGGCCGGGAGCCTTCTACAATGAGCAGTTCTTC